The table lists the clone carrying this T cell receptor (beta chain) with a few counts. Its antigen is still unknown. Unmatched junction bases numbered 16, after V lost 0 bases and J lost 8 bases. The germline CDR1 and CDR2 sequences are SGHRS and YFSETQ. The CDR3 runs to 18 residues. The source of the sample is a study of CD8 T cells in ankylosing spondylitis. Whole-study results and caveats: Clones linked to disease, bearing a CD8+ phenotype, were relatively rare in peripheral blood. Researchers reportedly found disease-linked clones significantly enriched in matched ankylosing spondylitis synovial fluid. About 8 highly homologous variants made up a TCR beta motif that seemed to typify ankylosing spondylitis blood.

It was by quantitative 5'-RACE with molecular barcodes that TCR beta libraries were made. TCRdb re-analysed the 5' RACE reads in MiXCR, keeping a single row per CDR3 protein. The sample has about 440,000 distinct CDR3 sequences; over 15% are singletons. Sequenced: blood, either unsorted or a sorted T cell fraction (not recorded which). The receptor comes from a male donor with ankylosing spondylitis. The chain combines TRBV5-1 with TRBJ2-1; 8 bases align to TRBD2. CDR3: CASSLGSGWLAGSDEQFF. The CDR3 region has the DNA TGCGCCAGCAGCTTGGGAAGCGGTTGGCTAGCGGGTAGTGATGAGCAGTTCTTC.